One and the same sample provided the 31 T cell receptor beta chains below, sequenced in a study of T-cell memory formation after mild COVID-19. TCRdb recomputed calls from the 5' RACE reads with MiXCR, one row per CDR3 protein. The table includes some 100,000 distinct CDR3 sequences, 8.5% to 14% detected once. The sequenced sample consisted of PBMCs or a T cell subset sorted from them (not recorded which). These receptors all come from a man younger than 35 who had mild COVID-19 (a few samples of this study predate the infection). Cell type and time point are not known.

The CDR3 is CASSEAGAAMQHTQYF. CDR3 bases: TGTGCCAGCAGTGAAGCTGGGGCTGCAATGCAGCATACGCAGTATTTT. This rearrangement joins TRBV2 to TRBJ2-3, with D possibly TRBD1 on 5 matching bases. The ends were cut back, 0 bases at V and 7 bases at J, with 17 bases in the middle. The CDR3 totals 16 residues. Germline CDR1 is SNHLY and CDR2 is FYNNEI.

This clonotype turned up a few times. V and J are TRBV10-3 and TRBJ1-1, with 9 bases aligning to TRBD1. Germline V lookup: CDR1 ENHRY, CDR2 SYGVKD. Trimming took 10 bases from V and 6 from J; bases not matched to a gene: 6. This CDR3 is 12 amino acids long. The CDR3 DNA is TGTGCCAGCTCGGGACAGGGACCTGAAGCTTTCTTT. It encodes CASSGQGPEAFF.

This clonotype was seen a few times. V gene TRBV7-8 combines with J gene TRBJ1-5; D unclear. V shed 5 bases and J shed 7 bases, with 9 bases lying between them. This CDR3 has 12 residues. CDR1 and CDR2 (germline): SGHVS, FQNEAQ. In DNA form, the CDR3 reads TGTGCCAGCAGCGACCGTCGGCAGCCCCAGCATTTT. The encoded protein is CASSDRRQPQHF.

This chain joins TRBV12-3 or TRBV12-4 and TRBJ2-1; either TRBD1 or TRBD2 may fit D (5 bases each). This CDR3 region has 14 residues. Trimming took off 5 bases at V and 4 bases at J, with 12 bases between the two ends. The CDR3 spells CASSRRDGYNEQFF. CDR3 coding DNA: TGTGCCAGCAGTCGAAGGGACGGGTACAATGAGCAGTTCTTC.

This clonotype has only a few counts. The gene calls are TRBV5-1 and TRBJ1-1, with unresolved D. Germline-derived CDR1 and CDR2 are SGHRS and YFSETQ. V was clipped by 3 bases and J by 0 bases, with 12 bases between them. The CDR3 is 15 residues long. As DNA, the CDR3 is TGCGCCAGCAGCTCCTCAGGCGGTTTGAACACTGAAGCTTTCTTT. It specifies CASSSSGGLNTEAFF.

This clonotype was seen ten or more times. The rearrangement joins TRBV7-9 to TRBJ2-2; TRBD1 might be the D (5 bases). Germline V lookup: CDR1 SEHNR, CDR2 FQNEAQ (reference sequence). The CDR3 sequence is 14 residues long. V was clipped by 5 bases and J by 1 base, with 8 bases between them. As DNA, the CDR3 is TGTGCCAGCAGCCAAGGGGTGAACACCGGGGAGCTGTTTTTT. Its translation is CASSQGVNTGELFF.

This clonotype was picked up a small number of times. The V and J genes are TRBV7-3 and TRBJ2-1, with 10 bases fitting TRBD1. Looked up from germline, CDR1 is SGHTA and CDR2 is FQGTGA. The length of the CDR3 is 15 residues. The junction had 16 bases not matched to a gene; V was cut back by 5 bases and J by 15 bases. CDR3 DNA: TGTGCCAGCAGCAAGACAGGGGGCTCAGCGGGAGTGGTGTTCTTC. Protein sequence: CASSKTGGSAGVVFF. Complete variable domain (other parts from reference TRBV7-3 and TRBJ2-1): GAGVSQTPSNKVTEKGKYVELRCDPISGHTALYWYRQSLGQGPEFLIYFQGTGAADDSGLPNDRFFAVRPEGSVSTLKIQRTERGDSAVYLCASSKTGGSAGVVFFGPGTRLTVL.

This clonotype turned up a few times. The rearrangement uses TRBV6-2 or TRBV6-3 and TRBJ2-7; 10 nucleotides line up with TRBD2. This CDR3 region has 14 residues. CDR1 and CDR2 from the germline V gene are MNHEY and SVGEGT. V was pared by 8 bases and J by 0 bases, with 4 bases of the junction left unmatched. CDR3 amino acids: CASGLAGGSYEQYV. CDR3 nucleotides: TGTGCCAGCGGATTAGCGGGGGGCTCCTACGAGCAGTACGTC.

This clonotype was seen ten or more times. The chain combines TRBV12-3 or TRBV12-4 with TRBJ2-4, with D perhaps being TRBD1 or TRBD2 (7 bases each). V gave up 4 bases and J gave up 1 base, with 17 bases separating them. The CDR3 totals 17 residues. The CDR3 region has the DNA TGTGCCAGCAGTTCCTCAGGGGGGGGCCTGGCCAAAAACATTCAGTACTTC. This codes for CASSSSGGGLAKNIQYF.

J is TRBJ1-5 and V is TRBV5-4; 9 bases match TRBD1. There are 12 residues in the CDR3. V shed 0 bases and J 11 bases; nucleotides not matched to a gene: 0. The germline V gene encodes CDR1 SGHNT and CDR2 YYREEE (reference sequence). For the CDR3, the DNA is TGTGCCAGCAGCTTGGGGACAGGGGCCCAGCATTTT. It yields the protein CASSLGTGAQHF.

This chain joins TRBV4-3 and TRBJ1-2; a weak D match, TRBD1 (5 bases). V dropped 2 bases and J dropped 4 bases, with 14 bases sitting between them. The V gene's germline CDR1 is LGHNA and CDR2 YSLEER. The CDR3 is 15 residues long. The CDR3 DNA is TGCGCCAGCAGCCAACTTAATACAGGCCCCTATGGCTACACCTTC. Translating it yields CASSQLNTGPYGYTF.

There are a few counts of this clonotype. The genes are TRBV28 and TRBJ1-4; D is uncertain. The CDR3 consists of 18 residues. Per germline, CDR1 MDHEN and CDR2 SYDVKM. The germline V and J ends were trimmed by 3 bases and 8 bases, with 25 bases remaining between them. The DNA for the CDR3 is TGTGCCAGCAGTTTTTCCGACCTCAAGGGTTCTTCTGGCGAAAAACTGTTTTTT. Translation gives CASSFSDLKGSSGEKLFF.

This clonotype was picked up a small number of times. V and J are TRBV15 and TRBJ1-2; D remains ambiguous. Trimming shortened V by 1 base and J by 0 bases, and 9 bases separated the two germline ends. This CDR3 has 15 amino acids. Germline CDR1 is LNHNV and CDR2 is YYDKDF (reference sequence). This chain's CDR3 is CATSRAQVTNYGYTF. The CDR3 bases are TGTGCCACCAGCAGAGCCCAGGTTACTAACTATGGCTACACCTTC.

CDR3 DNA sequence: TGTGCCATCACCGGCACCGGGACAGTCACAGATACGCAGTATTTT. Residues: CAITGTGTVTDTQYF. This chain uses TRBV10-3 with TRBJ2-3; 7 bases agree with TRBD1. The CDR3 is 15 residues long. Trimming removed 7 bases from V and 2 bases from J; junction bases left unmatched: 9. CDR1 and CDR2 (germline): ENHRY, SYGVKD.

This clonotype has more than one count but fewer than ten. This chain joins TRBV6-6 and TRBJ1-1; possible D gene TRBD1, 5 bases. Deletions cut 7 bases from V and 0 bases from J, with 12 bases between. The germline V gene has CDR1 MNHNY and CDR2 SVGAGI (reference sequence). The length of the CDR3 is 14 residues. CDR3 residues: CASTGQGMNTEAFF. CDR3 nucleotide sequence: TGTGCCAGCACCGGCCAGGGTATGAACACTGAAGCTTTCTTT.

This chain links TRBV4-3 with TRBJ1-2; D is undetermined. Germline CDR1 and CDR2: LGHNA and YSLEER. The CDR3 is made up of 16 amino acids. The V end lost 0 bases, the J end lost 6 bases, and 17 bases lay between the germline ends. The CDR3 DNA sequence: TGCGCCAGCAGCCAAGACCGTCGGGCAGACGCGGATGGCTACACCTTC. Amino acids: CASSQDRRADADGYTF.

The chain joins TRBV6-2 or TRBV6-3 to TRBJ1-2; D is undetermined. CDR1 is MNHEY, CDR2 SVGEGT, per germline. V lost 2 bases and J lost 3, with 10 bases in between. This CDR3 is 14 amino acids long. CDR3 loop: CASSYVGAHYGYTF. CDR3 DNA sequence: TGTGCCAGCAGTTACGTGGGAGCCCACTATGGCTACACCTTC.

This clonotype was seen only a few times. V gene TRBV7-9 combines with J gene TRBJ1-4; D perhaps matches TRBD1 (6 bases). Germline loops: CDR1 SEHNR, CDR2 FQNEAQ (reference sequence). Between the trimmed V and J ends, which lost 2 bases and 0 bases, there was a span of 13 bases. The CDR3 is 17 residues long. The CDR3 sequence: CASSLPLDSPTNEKLFF. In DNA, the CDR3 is TGTGCCAGCAGCTTACCCCTGGACAGCCCAACTAATGAAAAACTGTTTTTT.

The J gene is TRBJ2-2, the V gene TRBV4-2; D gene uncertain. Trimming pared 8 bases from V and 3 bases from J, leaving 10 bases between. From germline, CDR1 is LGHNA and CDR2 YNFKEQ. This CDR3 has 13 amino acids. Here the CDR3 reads CASSRSYTGELFF. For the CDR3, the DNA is TGTGCCAGCTCCAGGTCTTACACCGGGGAGCTGTTTTTT.

CDR3 bases: TGTGCCACCCGGGGAGAGTACCAGCCCCAGCATTTT. This codes for CATRGEYQPQHF. The chain employs TRBV21-1 and TRBJ1-5; the table calls TRBD1, which could not be checked here. TRBV21-1 is a known pseudogene. This CDR3 has 12 residues.

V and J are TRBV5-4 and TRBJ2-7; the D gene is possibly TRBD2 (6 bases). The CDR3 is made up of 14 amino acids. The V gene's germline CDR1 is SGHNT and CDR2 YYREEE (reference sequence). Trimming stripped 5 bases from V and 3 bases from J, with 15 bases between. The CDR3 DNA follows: TGTGCCAGCAGTCGAATGGGGGGAGGCTACGAGCAGTACTTC. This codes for CASSRMGGGYEQYF.

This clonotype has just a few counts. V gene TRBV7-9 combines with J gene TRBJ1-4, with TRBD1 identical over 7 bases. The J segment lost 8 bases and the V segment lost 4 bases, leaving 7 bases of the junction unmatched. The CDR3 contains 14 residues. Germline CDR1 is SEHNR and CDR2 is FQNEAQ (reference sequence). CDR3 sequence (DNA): TGTGCCAGCAGCTCCGACAGGGTAAACGAAAAACTGTTTTTT. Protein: CASSSDRVNEKLFF.

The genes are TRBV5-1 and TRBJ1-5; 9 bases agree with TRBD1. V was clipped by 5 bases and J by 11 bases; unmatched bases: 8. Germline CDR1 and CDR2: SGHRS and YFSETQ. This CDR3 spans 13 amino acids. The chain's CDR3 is CASRWDREAAQHF. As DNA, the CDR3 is TGCGCCAGCAGATGGGACAGGGAGGCAGCCCAGCATTTT.

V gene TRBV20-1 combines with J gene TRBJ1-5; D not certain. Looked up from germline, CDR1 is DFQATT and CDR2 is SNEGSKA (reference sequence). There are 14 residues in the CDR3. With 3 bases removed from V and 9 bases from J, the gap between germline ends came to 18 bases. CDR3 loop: CSASPTEFVWPQHF. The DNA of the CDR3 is TGCAGTGCTAGTCCCACGGAGTTTGTGTGGCCCCAGCATTTT.

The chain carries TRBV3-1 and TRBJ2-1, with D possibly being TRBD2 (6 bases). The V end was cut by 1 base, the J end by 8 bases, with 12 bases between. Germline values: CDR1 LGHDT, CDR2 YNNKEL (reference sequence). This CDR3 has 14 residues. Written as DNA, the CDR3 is TGTGCCAGCAGCCAAGTGTTGTCGGGGGATGAGCAGTTCTTC. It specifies CASSQVLSGDEQFF.

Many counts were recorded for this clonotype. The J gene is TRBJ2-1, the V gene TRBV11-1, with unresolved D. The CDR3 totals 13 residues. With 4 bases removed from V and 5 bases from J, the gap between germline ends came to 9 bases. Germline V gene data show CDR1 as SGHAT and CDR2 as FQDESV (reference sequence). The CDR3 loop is CASSSDLNNEQFF. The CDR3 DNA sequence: TGTGCCAGCAGCTCGGACCTTAACAATGAGCAGTTCTTC.

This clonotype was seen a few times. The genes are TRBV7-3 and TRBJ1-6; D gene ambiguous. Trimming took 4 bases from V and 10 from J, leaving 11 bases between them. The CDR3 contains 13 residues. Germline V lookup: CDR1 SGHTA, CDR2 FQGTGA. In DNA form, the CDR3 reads TGTGCCAGCAGCTCGTTAAAGAACTCACCCCTCCACTTT. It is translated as CASSSLKNSPLHF.

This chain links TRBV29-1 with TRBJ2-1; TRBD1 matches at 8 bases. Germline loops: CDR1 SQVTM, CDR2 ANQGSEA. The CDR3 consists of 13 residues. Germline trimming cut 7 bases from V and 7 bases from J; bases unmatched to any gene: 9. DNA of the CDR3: TGCAGCGGGGCGGACAGGGTTGGGAATGAGCAGTTCTTC. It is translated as CSGADRVGNEQFF.

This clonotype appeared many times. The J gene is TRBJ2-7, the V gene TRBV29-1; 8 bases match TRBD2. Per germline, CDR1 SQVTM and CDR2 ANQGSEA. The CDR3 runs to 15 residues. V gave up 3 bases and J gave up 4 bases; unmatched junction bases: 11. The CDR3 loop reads CSVEGLAGGRYEQYF. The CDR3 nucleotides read TGCAGCGTTGAGGGCCTGGCGGGGGGCCGTTACGAGCAGTACTTC.

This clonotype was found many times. The CDR3 coding sequence is TGCGCCAGCAGCCTAACTAGCGGGGGAACCTACAATGAGCAGTTCTTC. This gives the protein CASSLTSGGTYNEQFF. The J gene is TRBJ2-1, the V gene TRBV5-1; 11 nucleotides match TRBD2. There are 16 residues in the CDR3. From germline, CDR1 is SGHRS and CDR2 YFSETQ. V lost 4 bases, J lost 2 bases, and 5 bases stayed unmatched.

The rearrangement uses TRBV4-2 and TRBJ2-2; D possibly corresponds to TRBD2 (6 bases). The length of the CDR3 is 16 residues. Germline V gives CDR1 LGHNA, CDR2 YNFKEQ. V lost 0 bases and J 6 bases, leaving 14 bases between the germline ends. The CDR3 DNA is TGTGCCAGCAGCCAAGAGTCTGGCGGGGACCCCGGGGAGCTGTTTTTT. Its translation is CASSQESGGDPGELFF.